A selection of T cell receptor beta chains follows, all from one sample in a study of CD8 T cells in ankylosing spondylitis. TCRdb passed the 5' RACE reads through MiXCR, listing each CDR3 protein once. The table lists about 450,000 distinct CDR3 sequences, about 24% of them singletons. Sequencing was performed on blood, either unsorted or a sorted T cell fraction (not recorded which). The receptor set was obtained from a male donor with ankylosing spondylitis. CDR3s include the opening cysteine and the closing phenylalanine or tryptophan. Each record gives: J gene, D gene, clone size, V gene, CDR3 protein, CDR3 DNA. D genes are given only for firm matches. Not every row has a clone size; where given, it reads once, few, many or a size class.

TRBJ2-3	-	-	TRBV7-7	CASSRGGGDTQYF	TGTGCCAGCAGCCGCGGAGGGGGAGATACGCAGTATTTT
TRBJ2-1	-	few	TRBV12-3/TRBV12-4	CASSLQGQNNEQFF	TGTGCCAGCAGTCTTCAGGGGCAAAACAATGAGCAGTTCTTC
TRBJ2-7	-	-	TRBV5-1	CASSFSGAGYEQYF	TGCGCCAGCAGCTTTTCGGGGGCAGGCTACGAGCAGTACTTC
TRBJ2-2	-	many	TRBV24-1	CATTSRDDTGELFF	TGTGCCACCACCTCCAGGGATGACACCGGGGAGCTGTTTTTT
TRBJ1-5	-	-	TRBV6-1	CASSEVNTNRGNQPQHF	TGTGCCAGCAGTGAAGTTAACACGAACAGGGGCAATCAGCCCCAGCATTTT
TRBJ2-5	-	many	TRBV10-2	CASSPGFGSETQYF	TGCGCCAGCAGTCCCGGCTTTGGGTCTGAGACCCAGTACTTC
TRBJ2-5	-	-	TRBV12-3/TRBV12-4	CASSPGPTPGTQYF	TGTGCCAGCAGTCCTGGACCTACCCCCGGGACCCAGTACTTC
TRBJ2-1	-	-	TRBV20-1	CSARDRPETYNEQFF	TGCAGTGCTAGAGATCGGCCGGAAACCTACAATGAGCAGTTCTTC
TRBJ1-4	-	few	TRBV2	CASRGAGDWNEKLFF	TGTGCCAGCAGAGGAGCAGGAGACTGGAATGAAAAACTGTTTTTT
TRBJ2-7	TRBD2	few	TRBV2	CASSPRTSWYEQYF	TGTGCCAGCAGCCCGAGGACTAGCTGGTACGAGCAGTACTTC
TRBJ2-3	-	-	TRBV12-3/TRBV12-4	CASSLPIGTDTQYF	TGTGCCAGCAGTTTACCGATTGGCACAGATACGCAGTATTTT
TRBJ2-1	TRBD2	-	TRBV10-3	CAISTPGLAGYNEQFF	TGTGCCATCAGTACACCGGGACTAGCGGGATACAATGAGCAGTTCTTC
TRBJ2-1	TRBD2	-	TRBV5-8	CASDRTSSREQFF	TGTGCCAGCGACCGGACTAGCTCGAGGGAGCAGTTCTTC
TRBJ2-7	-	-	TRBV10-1	CASSDNGLRSEQYF	TGCGCCAGCAGTGATAATGGTTTACGTAGCGAGCAGTACTTC
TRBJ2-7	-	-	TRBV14	CASSQEWGTYEQYF	TGTGCCAGCAGCCAAGAGTGGGGGACCTACGAGCAGTACTTC
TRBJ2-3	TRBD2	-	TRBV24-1	CATSDLASGASTDTQYF	TGTGCCACCAGTGATTTGGCTAGCGGAGCTAGCACAGATACGCAGTATTTT
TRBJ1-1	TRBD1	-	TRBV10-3	CAISDRVTGVKHTEAFF	TGTGCCATCAGTGATAGGGTAACAGGGGTTAAGCACACTGAAGCTTTCTTT
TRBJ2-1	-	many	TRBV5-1	CASSLDTYNEQFF	TGCGCCAGCAGCTTGGACACTTACAATGAGCAGTTCTTC
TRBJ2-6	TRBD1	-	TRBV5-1	CASSSGQGALTGANVLTF	TGCGCCAGCAGCTCTGGACAGGGGGCGCTTACTGGGGCCAACGTCCTGACTTTC
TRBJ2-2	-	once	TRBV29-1	CSVDIGFTGELFF	TGCAGCGTTGATATAGGGTTCACCGGGGAGCTGTTTTTT
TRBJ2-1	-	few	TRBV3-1	CASSQVPSVYYNEQFF	TGTGCCAGCAGCCAAGTACCTAGCGTTTACTACAATGAGCAGTTCTTC
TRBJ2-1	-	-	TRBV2	CASREDPSYNEQFF	TGTGCCAGCAGAGAAGACCCCTCGTACAATGAGCAGTTCTTC
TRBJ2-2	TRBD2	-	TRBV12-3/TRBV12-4	CASLRTSWANTGELFF	TGTGCCAGCCTCAGGACTAGCTGGGCGAACACCGGGGAGCTGTTTTTT
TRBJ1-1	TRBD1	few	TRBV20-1	CSARDSLNTEAFF	TGCAGTGCACGGGACAGCTTGAACACTGAAGCTTTCTTT
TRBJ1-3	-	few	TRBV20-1	CSARKGLVGGTIYF	TGCAGTGCTAGAAAGGGCCTCGTTGGGGGCACCATATATTTT
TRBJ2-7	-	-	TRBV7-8	CASSLKSEQYF	TGTGCCAGCAGCTTAAAAAGCGAGCAGTACTTC
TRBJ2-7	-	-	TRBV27	CASSPWTGGPPNEQYF	TGTGCCAGCAGTCCATGGACCGGGGGCCCTCCTAACGAGCAGTACTTC
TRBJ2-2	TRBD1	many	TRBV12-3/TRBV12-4	CASSPDRGDTGELFF	TGTGCCAGCAGCCCGGACAGGGGAGACACCGGGGAGCTGTTTTTT
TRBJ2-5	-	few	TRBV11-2	CASSFPIGTQYF	TGTGCCAGCAGCTTTCCAATTGGGACCCAGTACTTC
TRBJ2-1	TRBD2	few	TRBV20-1	CSAYGLAVYNEQFF	TGCAGTGCTTACGGACTAGCAGTATACAATGAGCAGTTCTTC
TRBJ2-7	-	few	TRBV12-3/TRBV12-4	CASTTDGWSLYEQYF	TGTGCCAGCACCACGGACGGATGGAGCCTCTACGAGCAGTACTTC
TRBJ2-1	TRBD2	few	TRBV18	CASSPAAGEVRLLEQFF	TGTGCCAGCTCCCCCGCGGCGGGAGAGGTACGATTGCTTGAGCAGTTCTTC
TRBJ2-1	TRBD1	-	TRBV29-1	CSVGTGVRSYNEQFF	TGCAGCGTCGGGACAGGGGTGAGATCCTACAATGAGCAGTTCTTC
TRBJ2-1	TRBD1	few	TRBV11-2	CASSPRGPGSYNEQFF	TGTGCCAGCAGCCCCAGGGGGCCGGGGTCCTACAATGAGCAGTTCTTC
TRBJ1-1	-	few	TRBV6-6	CASQGNMNTEAFF	TGTGCCAGCCAGGGAAACATGAACACTGAAGCTTTCTTT
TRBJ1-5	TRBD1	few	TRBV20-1	CSAKQGVRDQPQHF	TGCAGTGCTAAACAGGGGGTAAGGGATCAGCCCCAGCATTTT
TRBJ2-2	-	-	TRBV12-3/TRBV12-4	CASVATTNTGELFF	TGTGCCTCAGTGGCGACTACGAACACCGGGGAGCTGTTTTTT
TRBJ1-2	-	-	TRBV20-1	CSAREVGRDYGYTF	TGCAGTGCTAGGGAGGTGGGCCGCGACTATGGCTACACCTTC
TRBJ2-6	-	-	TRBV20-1	CSARQTSGANVLTF	TGCAGTGCTAGACAGACCTCTGGGGCCAACGTCCTGACTTTC
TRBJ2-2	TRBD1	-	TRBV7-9	CASSLRTGGYTGELFF	TGTGCCAGCAGCTTACGGACAGGGGGCTACACCGGGGAGCTGTTTTTT
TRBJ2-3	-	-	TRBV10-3	CAISWAGEKDTDTQYF	TGTGCCATCTCCTGGGCGGGCGAAAAGGACACAGATACGCAGTATTTT
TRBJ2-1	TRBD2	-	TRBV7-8	CASIIRASGYNEQFF	TGTGCCAGCATCATAAGGGCTAGCGGTTACAATGAGCAGTTCTTC
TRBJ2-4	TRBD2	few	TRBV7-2	CASSLVRTSGGNIQYF	TGTGCCAGCAGCTTAGTTCGGACTAGCGGCGGGAACATTCAGTACTTC
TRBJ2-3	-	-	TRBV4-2	CASSSGGRRTDTQYF	TGTGCCAGCAGTAGTGGGGGACGGCGCACAGATACGCAGTATTTT
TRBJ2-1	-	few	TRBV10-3	CAIRKTNLGEQFF	TGTGCCATCAGGAAGACTAACTTGGGTGAGCAGTTCTTC
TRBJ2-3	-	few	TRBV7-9	CASSSNRAQITDTQYF	TGTGCCAGCAGCTCAAACAGGGCCCAAATCACAGATACGCAGTATTTT
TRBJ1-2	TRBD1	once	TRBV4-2	CASSQDRAGGLDF	TGTGCCAGCAGCCAAGATCGGGCAGGGGGTTTAGACTTC
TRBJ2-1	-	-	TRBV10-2	CASIRSREYDEQFF	TGCGCCAGCATCCGAAGCCGGGAGTACGATGAGCAGTTCTTC
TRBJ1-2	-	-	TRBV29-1	CSVGATGYTF	TGCAGCGTTGGGGCGACGGGCTACACCTTC
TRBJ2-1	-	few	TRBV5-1	CASSLAFRHEQFF	TGCGCCAGCAGCTTGGCTTTTCGGCATGAGCAGTTCTTC